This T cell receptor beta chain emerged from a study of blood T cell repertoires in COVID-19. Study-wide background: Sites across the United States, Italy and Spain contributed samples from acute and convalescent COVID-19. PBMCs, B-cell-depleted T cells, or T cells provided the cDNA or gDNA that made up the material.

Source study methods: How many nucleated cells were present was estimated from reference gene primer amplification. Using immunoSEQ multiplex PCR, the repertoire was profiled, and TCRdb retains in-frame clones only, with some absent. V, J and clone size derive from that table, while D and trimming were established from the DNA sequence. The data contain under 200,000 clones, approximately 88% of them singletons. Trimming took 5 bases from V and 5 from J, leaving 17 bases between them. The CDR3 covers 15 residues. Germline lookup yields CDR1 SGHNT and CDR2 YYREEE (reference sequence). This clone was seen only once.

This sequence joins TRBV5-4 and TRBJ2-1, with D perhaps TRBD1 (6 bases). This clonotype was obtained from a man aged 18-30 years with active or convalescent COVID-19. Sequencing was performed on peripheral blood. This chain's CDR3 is CASSRQANPNNEQFF. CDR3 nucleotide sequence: TGTGCCAGCAGTAGACAGGCCAACCCAAACAATGAGCAGTTCTTC.